The T cell receptor beta chain described here comes from a study of T cell clonotyping in hematopoietic cell transplantation. Study-wide results and limits: Few recipient clonotypes overlapped donors; over 97% were de novo at given depth. Graft donor and pretransplant recipient Inverse Simpson Index values predicted broader posttransplant TCR diversity. After transplant, recipient diversity fell while pathologically expanded clonotypes grew through day 180.

In regard to this clone: Antigen: not known.

Samples: about 28 days before transplant, then days 30, 100 and 180 after. The data were produced by immunoSEQ multiplex PCR, yet TCRdb's version contains in-frame clones alone and is incomplete. The table lists some 14,000 clones, over 75% of them singletons. Trimming removed 4 bases from V and 1 base from J, with 14 bases in between. This CDR3 has 15 amino acids. Per germline, CDR1 SGHNT and CDR2 YYREEE (reference sequence). The chain links TRBV5-4 to TRBJ1-1; a possible D gene is TRBD1 (6 bases). This receptor was obtained from a male patient aged 45 to 59 who had an allogeneic stem cell transplant from an unrelated donor, so T cells may come from the graft donor. Some clones in this sample may be carry-over from other donors' samples. Source: PBMCs, taken 100 days after allogeneic stem cell transplant. In DNA, the CDR3 is TGTGCCAGCAGCCCCCGACAGGTTGCGAACACTGAAGCTTTCTTT. Translating it yields CASSPRQVANTEAFF.